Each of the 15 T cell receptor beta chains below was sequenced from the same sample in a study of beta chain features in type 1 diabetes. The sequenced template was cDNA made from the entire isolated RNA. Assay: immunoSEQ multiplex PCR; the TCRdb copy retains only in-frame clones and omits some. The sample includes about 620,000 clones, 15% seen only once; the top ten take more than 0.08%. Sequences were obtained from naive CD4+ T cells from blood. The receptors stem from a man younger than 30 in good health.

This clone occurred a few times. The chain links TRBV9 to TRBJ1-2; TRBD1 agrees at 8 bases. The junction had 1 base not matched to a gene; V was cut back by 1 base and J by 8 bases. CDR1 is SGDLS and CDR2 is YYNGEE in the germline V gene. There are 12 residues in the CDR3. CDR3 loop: CASSVQGAGYTF. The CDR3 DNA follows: TGTGCCAGCAGCGTACAGGGGGCGGGCTACACCTTC. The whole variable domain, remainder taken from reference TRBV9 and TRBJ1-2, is DSGVTQTPKHLITATGQRVTLRCSPRSGDLSVYWYQQSLDQGLQFLIQYYNGEERAKGNILERFSAQQFPDLHSELNLSSLELGDSALYFCASSVQGAGYTFGSGTRLTVV.

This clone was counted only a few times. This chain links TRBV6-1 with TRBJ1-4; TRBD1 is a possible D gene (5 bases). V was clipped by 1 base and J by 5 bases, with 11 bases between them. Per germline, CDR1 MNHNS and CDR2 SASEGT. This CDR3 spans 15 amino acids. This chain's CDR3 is CASSEVGQGNEKLFF. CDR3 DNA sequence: TGTGCCAGCAGTGAAGTGGGCCAGGGAAATGAAAAACTGTTTTTT.

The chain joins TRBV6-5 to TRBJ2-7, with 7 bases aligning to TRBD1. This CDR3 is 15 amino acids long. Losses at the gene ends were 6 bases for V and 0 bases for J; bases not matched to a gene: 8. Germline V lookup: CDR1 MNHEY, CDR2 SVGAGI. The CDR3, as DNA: TGTGCCAGCAGACGGGCGGACAGGAGCTCCTACGAGCAGTACTTC. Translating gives CASRRADRSSYEQYF.

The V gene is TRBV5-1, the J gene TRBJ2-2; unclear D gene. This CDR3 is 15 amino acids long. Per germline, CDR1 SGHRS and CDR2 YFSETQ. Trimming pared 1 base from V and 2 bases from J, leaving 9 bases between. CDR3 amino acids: CASSLLSINTGELFF. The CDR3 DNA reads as TGCGCCAGCAGCTTGTTATCGATAAACACCGGGGAGCTGTTTTTT.

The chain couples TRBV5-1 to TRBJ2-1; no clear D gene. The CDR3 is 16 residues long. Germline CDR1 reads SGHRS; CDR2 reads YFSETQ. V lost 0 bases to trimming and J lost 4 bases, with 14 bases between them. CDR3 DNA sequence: TGCGCCAGCAGCTTGGAGGGCGCTAATGATTACAATGAGCAGTTCTTC. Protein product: CASSLEGANDYNEQFF. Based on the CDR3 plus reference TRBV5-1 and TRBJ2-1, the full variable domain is KAGVTQTPRYLIKTRGQQVTLSCSPISGHRSVSWYQQTPGQGLQFLFEYFSETQRNKGNFPGRFSGRQFSNSRSEMNVSTLELGDSALYLCASSLEGANDYNEQFFGPGTRLTVL.

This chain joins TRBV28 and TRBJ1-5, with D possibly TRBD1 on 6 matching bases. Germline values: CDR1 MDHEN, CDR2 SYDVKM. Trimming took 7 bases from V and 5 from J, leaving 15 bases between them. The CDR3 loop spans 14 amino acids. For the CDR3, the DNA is TGTGCCAGCAACCTCTGGGGGGCTCATCAGCCCCAGCATTTT. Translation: CASNLWGAHQPQHF.

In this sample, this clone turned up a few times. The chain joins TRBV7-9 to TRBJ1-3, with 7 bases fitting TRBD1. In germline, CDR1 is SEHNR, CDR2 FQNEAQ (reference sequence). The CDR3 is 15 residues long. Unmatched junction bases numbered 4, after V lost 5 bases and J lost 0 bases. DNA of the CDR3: TGTGCCAGCAGCCCCGGGACAGCCTCTGGAAACACCATATATTTT. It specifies CASSPGTASGNTIYF.

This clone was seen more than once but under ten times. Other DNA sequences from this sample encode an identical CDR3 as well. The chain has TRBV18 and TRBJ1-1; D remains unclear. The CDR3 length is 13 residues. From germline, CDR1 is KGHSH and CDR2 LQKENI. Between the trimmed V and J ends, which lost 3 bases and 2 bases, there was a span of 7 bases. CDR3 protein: CASSPSANTEAFF. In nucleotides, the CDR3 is TGTGCCAGCTCACCTTCTGCTAACACTGAAGCTTTCTTT.

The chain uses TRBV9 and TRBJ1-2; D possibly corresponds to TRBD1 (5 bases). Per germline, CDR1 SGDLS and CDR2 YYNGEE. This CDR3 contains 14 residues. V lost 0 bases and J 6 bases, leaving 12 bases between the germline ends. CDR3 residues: CASSVGGATHGYTF. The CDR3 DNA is TGTGCCAGCAGCGTAGGAGGGGCAACCCATGGCTACACCTTC.

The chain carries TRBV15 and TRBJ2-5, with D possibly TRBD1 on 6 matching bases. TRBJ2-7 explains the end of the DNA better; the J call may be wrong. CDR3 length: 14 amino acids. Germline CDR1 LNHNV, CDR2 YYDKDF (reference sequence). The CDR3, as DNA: TGTGCCACCAGCAGAGACAGGGGTTCGTACGAGCAGTACTTC. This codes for CATSRDRGSYEQYF.

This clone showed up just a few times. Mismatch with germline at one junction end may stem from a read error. The CDR3 DNA reads as TGTGCCAAGCGAAAAGGACTAGATTCCTCCAATGAGCAGTTCTTC. The encoded protein is CAKRKGLDSSNEQFF. This sequence joins TRBV10-3 and TRBJ2-1, with 7 bases matching TRBD2. The CDR3 is 15 amino acids. CDR1 is ENHRY and CDR2 is SYGVKD in the germline V gene.

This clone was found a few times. The CDR3 coding sequence is TGTGCCAGCAGCCTAGGGGGTAACTCCTACGAGCAGTACTTC. Its protein product is CASSLGGNSYEQYF. This chain links TRBV7-8 with TRBJ2-7; TRBD1 is a possible D gene (6 bases). Trimming pared 5 bases from V and 0 bases from J, leaving 11 bases between. Per the germline V gene, CDR1 is SGHVS and CDR2 is FQNEAQ. CDR3 length: 14 residues.

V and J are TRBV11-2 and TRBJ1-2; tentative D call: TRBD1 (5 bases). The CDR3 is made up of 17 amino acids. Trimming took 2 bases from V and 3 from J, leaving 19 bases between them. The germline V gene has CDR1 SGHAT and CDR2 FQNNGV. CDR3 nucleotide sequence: TGTGCCAGCAGCTTAAGTCAGGGAGGTAATTGGTACTATGGCTACACCTTC. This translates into CASSLSQGGNWYYGYTF. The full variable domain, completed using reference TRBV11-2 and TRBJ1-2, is EAGVAQSPRYKIIEKRQSVAFWCNPISGHATLYWYQQILGQGPKLLIQFQNNGVVDDSQLPKDRFSAERLKGVDSTLKIQPAKLEDSAVYLCASSLSQGGNWYYGYTFGSGTRLTVV.

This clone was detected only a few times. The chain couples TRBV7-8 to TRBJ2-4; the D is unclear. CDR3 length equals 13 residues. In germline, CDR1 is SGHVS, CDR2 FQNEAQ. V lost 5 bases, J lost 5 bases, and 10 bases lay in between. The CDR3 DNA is TGTGCCAGCAGCCAAAGAGTCGAAAACATTCAGTACTTC. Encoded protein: CASSQRVENIQYF. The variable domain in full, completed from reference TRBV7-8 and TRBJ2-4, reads GAGVSQSPRYKVAKRGQDVALRCDPISGHVSLFWYQQALGQGPEFLTYFQNEAQLDKSGLPSDRFFAERPEGSVSTLKIQRTQQEDSAVYLCASSQRVENIQYFGAGTRLSVL.

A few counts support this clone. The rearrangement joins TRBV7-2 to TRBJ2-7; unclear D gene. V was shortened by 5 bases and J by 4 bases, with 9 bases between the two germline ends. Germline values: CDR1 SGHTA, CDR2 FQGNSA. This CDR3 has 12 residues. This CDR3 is CASSTQYYEQYF. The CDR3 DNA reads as TGTGCCAGCAGCACCCAGTATTACGAGCAGTACTTC. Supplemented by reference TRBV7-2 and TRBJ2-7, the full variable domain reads GAGVSQSPSNKVTEKGKDVELRCDPISGHTALYWYRQSLGQGLEFLIYFQGNSAPDKSGLPSDRFSAERTGGSVSTLTIQRTQQEDSAVYLCASSTQYYEQYFGPGTRLTVT.